This entry features one TCR beta chain sequence. This receptor's antigen is unknown. Base quality data are lacking; no much larger clone is found one base away. Other DNA sequences in this sample translate to the same CDR3. These data belong to a study of shared clonotypes between healthy human individuals (dated by TCRdb to about 2020). The study in broad terms: A few men and a couple of women, aged 18 to 49 years, made up the cohort. For each donor, CD4 naive and CD4 memory were each run on three plates, CD8 naive on two plates, and CD8 memory on one plate. Blood TCR repertoires of five healthy adults were deeply sequenced to estimate repertoire size and the extent of clonotype sharing between individuals. To increase sequencing depth and limit assay-specific biases, TCR repertoire library preparation and sequencing were carried out by different laboratories using diverse techniques. Leukapheresis yielded between about 0.85 and 10 billion PBMCs per donor.

After removal of 10 bases from V and 3 bases from J, the junction retains 2 bases not matched to a gene. The germline V gene provides CDR1 ENHRY and CDR2 SYGVKD. The CDR3, cysteine through phenylalanine, is 13 amino acids long. Left in the record is the CDR3 DNA by itself, 39 bases read in frame from the first base. TCR CDR3 regions were amplified from genomic DNA by multiplex PCR using the deep immunoSEQ assay. For each cell subset, the extracted genomic DNA was distributed evenly across all wells of several immunoSEQ 96-well plates, and each plate served as one replicate. For sorted subsets, roughly 190 ng of genomic DNA, equivalent to 30,000 or so T cell genomes, went into each replicate PCR. Purified libraries were measured with a Qubit 3.0 fluorometer, size-checked on a Bioanalyzer 2100, and measured again with the KAPA Library Quantification kit. Every immunoSEQ 96-well plate was sequenced on a dedicated single-read 150-cycle Illumina NextSeq 550 flow cell. The authors' pipeline ran thus. Because the immunoSEQ output included only junctional sequences and no quality scores, the filtering could not be the same as the filtering used for full-length reads. To assign V/J genes and CDR3, sequences were annotated using PyIR, a Python wrapper for IgBLAST v1.9, with IMGT germline references. Reads with weak V/J assignments (E-value above 1e-6), missing CDR3, stop codons, out-of-frame junctions, or ambiguous translated residues were removed. V3J clonotypes were defined by identical inferred V gene, J gene, and CDR3 amino acid sequence. Percentage overlap between repertoires was calculated by dividing the number of shared unique clonotypes by the size of the smaller repertoire. Repertoire richness was assessed with RTK rarefaction, the Chao1 estimator, and Recon v2.1 estimates of unobserved clonotypes. Generation probabilities for all TCRbeta clonotypes obtained by the gDNA method from a few donors were computed using OLGA. This is the immuneACCESS table as TCRdb keeps it, with only in-frame sequences that have V and J called. A part of the clones is gone; compared with another copy, unresolved V genes explain less than half, and the rest is unexplained. V and J calls and clone size come straight from that table; D and trimming were deduced from the DNA. Recorded for this sample are 2,500,000 or so clones; about 92% of them occurred a single time. The ten largest clones add up to 0.13% to 0.15% of the sample.

Healthy HIV-negative adults with no recently reported acute infections or vaccinations were included as donors. Every donor was a Caucasian adult residing in Nashville, Tennessee, USA. CD4+ T cells were enriched by magnetic negative selection; naive cells were then positively selected on CD45RA, and the negative fraction formed the memory subset. After blood collection by leukapheresis, PBMCs were isolated using Ficoll-Histopaque density gradient centrifugation and then cryopreserved in the vapor phase of liquid nitrogen. Analytical flow cytometry was used to check the purity and quantity of each magnetically sorted T cell population. From each sorted fraction, genomic DNA was isolated and quantified by UV absorbance on a Nanodrop 2000c. Overall results and qualifications from the work: Based on pairwise subsampling, the degree of clonotype sharing among donors was expected to be affected by sequencing depth. The genetic and exposure-history diversity represented was limited by the small number of donors. Incomplete sequencing was indicated by rarefaction of sorted-subset datasets, despite the large sequencing depth. About 5% of naive CD4, roughly 3.5% of naive CD8, roughly 2.4% of memory CD4, and about 0.4% of memory CD8 clonotypes were shared across a few donors. Clonotypes shared by all four sorted-subset donors showed higher generation probabilities than non-shared clonotypes. Sampling was limited to blood, and TCR repertoires in tissue likely differ from TCR repertoires in blood. Larger estimated clonotype richness was generally found for naive subsets than for memory subsets.

The TCR sequence derives from a young man in good health. Source material: naive CD4+ T cells sorted from blood. The cell subset or site label of this sample denotes: CD45RA+ positively selected. The receptor chain draws on TRBV10-3 and TRBJ2-2; TRBD1 fits 10 bases in the junction. The DNA sequence reads TGTGCCACAGGGACAGGGGACACCGGGGAGCTGTTTTTT. It is translated as CATGTGDTGELFF.